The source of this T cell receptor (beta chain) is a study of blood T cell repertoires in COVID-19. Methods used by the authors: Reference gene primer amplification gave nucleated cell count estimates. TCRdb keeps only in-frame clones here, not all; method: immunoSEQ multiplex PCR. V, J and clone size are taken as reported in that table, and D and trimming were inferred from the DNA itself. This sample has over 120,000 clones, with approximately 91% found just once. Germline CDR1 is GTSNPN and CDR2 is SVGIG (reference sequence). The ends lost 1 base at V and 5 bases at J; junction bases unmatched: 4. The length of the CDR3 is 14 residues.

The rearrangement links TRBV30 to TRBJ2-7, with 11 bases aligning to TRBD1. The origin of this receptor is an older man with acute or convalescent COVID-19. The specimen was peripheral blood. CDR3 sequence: CAWSGTGGLDEQYF. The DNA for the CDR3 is TGTGCCTGGAGTGGGACAGGGGGCCTGGACGAGCAGTACTTC.